A single sample gave rise to the 8 T cell receptor beta chains below, sequenced in a study of Graves' ophthalmopathy and Graves' hyperthyroidism. Amplification from RNA transcripts yielded the TCR beta CDR3 regions. First-round RT-PCR relied on HTBI primers, and a second-round multiplex PCR came next. Via MiXCR, TCRdb re-called the multiplex PCR reads, giving one row per CDR3 protein. The sample includes roughly 480,000 distinct CDR3 sequences, approximately 15% of them seen just once. The specimen sequenced was blood. The receptors shown here come from a woman aged 30 to 39 with Graves' ophthalmopathy.

This clonotype has at least ten counts. V gene TRBV5-1 combines with J gene TRBJ1-1; TRBD1 matches at 7 bases. The CDR3 is 16 residues long. V was pared by 5 bases and J by 4 bases, with 14 bases of the junction left unmatched. Germline V gene data show CDR1 as SGHRS and CDR2 as YFSETQ. Here the CDR3 reads CASRPGQGTEGTEAFF. The CDR3 nucleotides are TGCGCCAGCAGGCCTGGGCAGGGGACAGAGGGCACTGAAGCTTTCTTT.

This clonotype was detected many times. The chain recombines TRBV29-1 with TRBJ1-1, with D maybe TRBD1 (5 bases). Germline V lookup: CDR1 SQVTM, CDR2 ANQGSEA. V was pared by 2 bases and J by 4 bases, with 11 bases between. The CDR3 is 13 residues long. The CDR3 DNA reads as TGCAGCGTTGAAAACCGGGGGGGCACTGAAGCTTTCTTT. Its protein is CSVENRGGTEAFF.

This clonotype was recorded many times. The J gene is TRBJ1-1, the V gene TRBV5-1, with D possibly matching TRBD1 (6 bases). The CDR3 is 15 amino acids. CDR1 SGHRS and CDR2 YFSETQ come from the germline V gene. V lost 0 bases and J 1 base, leaving 10 bases between the germline ends. As DNA, the CDR3 is TGCGCCAGCAGCTTGGATGGGGGGCGGAACACTGAAGCTTTCTTT. The encoded protein is CASSLDGGRNTEAFF.

The sample holds a few counts of this clonotype. The chain has TRBV14 and TRBJ2-5; D tentatively fits TRBD1 or TRBD2 (5 bases each). The germline V and J ends were trimmed by 1 base and 5 bases, with 14 bases remaining between them. The germline CDR1 and CDR2 sequences are SGHDN and FVKESK. CDR3 length: 15 amino acids. The CDR3 reads CASSQVSGARETQYF. The CDR3, as DNA: TGTGCCAGCAGCCAAGTCTCCGGGGCACGGGAGACCCAGTACTTC.

Note on this clonotype: The junction shows a germline mismatch at one end, possibly a read error. The rearrangement links TRBV14 to TRBJ1-1; no reliable D call. CDR1 is SGHDN, CDR2 FVKESK, per germline. This CDR3 region has 13 residues. CDR3 sequence: CASGQVRDTEAFF. The CDR3, as DNA: TGTGCCAGCGGCCAAGTAAGAGACACTGAAGCTTTCTTT.

This rearrangement joins TRBV11-2 to TRBJ1-5, with D possibly being TRBD1 (6 bases). The CDR3 covers 15 residues. V lost 7 bases to trimming and J lost 7 bases, with 20 bases between them. Looked up from germline, CDR1 is SGHAT and CDR2 is FQNNGV. DNA for the CDR3: TGTGCCAGCACTTTTGGTGGGGGGGCGATCCAGCCCCAGCATTTT. This gives the protein CASTFGGGAIQPQHF.

This clonotype was observed many times. This chain links TRBV6-5 with TRBJ2-7; 8 bases map to TRBD2. The CDR3 extends over 13 amino acids. V was clipped by 10 bases and J by 2 bases; unmatched bases: 7. Germline-derived CDR1 and CDR2 are MNHEY and SVGAGI. DNA for the CDR3: TGTGCCATCTCTTCGGGGGGGACCTACGAGCAGTACTTC. Protein: CAISSGGTYEQYF.

This clonotype was recorded a few times. V is TRBV20-1 and J is TRBJ1-1, with 9 bases fitting TRBD1. Germline-derived CDR1 and CDR2 are DFQATT and SNEGSKA (reference sequence). J lost 4 bases, V lost 8 bases, and 8 bases had no gene match. The CDR3 has 13 amino acids. DNA of the CDR3: TGCAGTACCCTGGGACAGGGAATCACTGAAGCTTTCTTT. This gives the protein CSTLGQGITEAFF.